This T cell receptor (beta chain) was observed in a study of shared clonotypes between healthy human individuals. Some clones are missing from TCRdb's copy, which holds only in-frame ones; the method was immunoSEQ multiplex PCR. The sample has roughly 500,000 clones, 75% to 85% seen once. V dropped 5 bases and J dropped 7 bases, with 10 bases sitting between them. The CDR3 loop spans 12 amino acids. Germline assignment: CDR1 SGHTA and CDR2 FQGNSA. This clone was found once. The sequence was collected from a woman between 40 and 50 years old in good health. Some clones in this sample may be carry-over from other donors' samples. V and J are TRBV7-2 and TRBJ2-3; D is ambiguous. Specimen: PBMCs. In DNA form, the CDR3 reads TGTGCCAGCAGCCGGAACGGGTATACGCAGTATTTT. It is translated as CASSRNGYTQYF.